The clone carrying this T cell receptor beta chain occurred a few times. Its matching antigen is unknown. The sample belongs to a study of T cells after yellow fever vaccination. Study-wide results and limits: Peaking on day 5 versus 15, the secondary response was faster but weaker.

TCR cDNA was made by 5'RACE template switching, adding a universal primer site and UMIs. Each CDR3 protein gets one entry after TCRdb re-called the 5' RACE reads with MiXCR. The sample yields 300,000 to 400,000 distinct CDR3 sequences, about an eighth seen once. Trimming cost V 5 bases and J 5 bases, with 18 bases left between them. Per the germline V gene, CDR1 is DFQATT and CDR2 is SNEGSKA (reference sequence). This CDR3 comprises 14 residues. Sequenced material: CD4+ T cells sorted from PBMCs, taken 15 days after the yellow fever booster vaccination. The TCR comes from a man between 18 and 29 years old who received the YFV17D yellow fever vaccine. The gene calls are TRBV20-1 and TRBJ2-5; D may be TRBD1 or TRBD2 (5 bases each). The CDR3 nucleotides are TGCAGTGCTCGAGGGGCCAATCCTTGGGAGACCCAGTACTTC. It codes for CSARGANPWETQYF.